The 31 T cell receptor beta chains presented below share a single source sample, sequenced in a study of blood T cell repertoires in COVID-19. Sequencing used immunoSEQ multiplex PCR; TCRdb keeps in-frame clones, though not all of them. Of about 280,000 clones detected, roughly 87% appear once; the ten largest clones hold 6% to 7%. Input material: PBMCs or T cells enriched from blood (not recorded which). Every receptor here comes from a middle-aged woman who had recovered from COVID-19.

The chain combines TRBV7-2 with TRBJ2-5; possible D gene TRBD1, 5 bases. Trimming took 2 bases from V and 6 from J, leaving 13 bases between them. Germline-derived CDR1 and CDR2 are SGHTA and FQGNSA. CDR3 length: 14 residues. The CDR3: CASSLLGPQKTQYF. DNA for the CDR3: TGTGCCAGCAGCTTATTGGGGCCCCAGAAGACCCAGTACTTC.

This clone was observed a handful of times. The chain links TRBV9 to TRBJ1-5; 10 bases align to TRBD1. Losses at the gene ends were 3 bases for V and 5 bases for J; bases not matched to a gene: 2. From germline, CDR1 is SGDLS and CDR2 YYNGEE. The CDR3 sequence is 14 residues long. The CDR3 region is CASSGGTGDQPQHF. The DNA of the CDR3 is TGTGCCAGCAGCGGCGGGACAGGGGATCAGCCCCAGCATTTT.

The sample holds a few counts of this clone. The V call is TRBV7-8, the J call TRBJ2-1; 9 bases are shared with TRBD2. Trimming at V came to 6 bases and at J to 7 bases, leaving 10 bases not matched to a gene. CDR3 size: 15 residues. Germline V gene sequence: CDR1 SGHVS, CDR2 FQNEAQ. The CDR3 nucleotides are TGTGCCAGCAGATGGGTTCGCGGGAGGGGGAATGAGCAGTTCTTC. It yields the protein CASRWVRGRGNEQFF.

This chain joins TRBV9 and TRBJ2-6; 8 bases align to TRBD2. Germline loops: CDR1 SGDLS, CDR2 YYNGEE. This CDR3 has 18 amino acids. After removal of 2 bases from V and 3 bases from J, the junction contained 10 bases not matched to a gene. Here the CDR3 DNA reads TGTGCCAGCAGCGTTTTAGCGGGAAGGGGTTTTGGGGCCAACGTCCTGACTTTC. Protein sequence: CASSVLAGRGFGANVLTF.

V and J are TRBV7-9 and TRBJ2-7, with D hard to call. Between the trimmed V and J ends, which lost 4 bases and 2 bases, there was a span of 15 bases. Germline CDR1 and CDR2: SEHNR and FQNEAQ (reference sequence). This CDR3 comprises 15 residues. The CDR3 bases are TGTGCCAGCAGCTCTACCTTCGGCCAGGCCTACGAGCAGTACTTC. Translating it yields CASSSTFGQAYEQYF. Full variable domain (missing parts from reference TRBV7-9 and TRBJ2-7): DTGVSQNPRHKITKRGQNVTFRCDPISEHNRLYWYRQTLGQGPEFLTYFQNEAQLEKSRLLSDRFSAERPKGSFSTLEIQRTEQGDSAMYLCASSSTFGQAYEQYFGPGTRLTVT.

This chain connects TRBV6-5 to TRBJ2-1; 10 nucleotides match TRBD1. V dropped 8 bases and J dropped 12; count of bases not matched to a gene: 10. The CDR3 covers 13 residues. From germline, CDR1 is MNHEY and CDR2 SVGAGI. CDR3 DNA: TGTGCCAGCGCCGGGACAGGGGACGCCGGGCAGTTCTTC. Translation gives CASAGTGDAGQFF.

The rearrangement uses TRBV28 and TRBJ1-5, with D tentatively TRBD1 (5 bases). Germline V gene data show CDR1 as MDHEN and CDR2 as SYDVKM. V lost 11 bases and J 5 bases, leaving 19 bases between the germline ends. This CDR3 is 14 amino acids long. CDR3: CAPFFPTDDQPQHF. The CDR3 nucleotides read TGTGCCCCCTTCTTTCCGACAGACGATCAGCCCCAGCATTTT.

This clone was seen once. The chain combines TRBV4-3 with TRBJ2-3; TRBD2 agrees at 11 bases. The CDR3 totals 19 residues. Looked up from germline, CDR1 is LGHNA and CDR2 is YSLEER. V trimming: 3 bases; J trimming: 0 bases; junction bases outside the gene matches: 11. CDR3 DNA sequence: TGCGCCAGCAGCCAGGACCCGTCCCGACTAGCGGGAAGCACAGATACGCAGTATTTT. It encodes CASSQDPSRLAGSTDTQYF.

This clone is a singleton in its sample. This chain joins TRBV14 and TRBJ2-4, with 8 bases fitting TRBD2. V dropped 4 bases and J dropped 9; count of bases not matched to a gene: 5. CDR3 length: 13 amino acids. CDR1 and CDR2 from the germline V gene are SGHDN and FVKESK. CDR3 nucleotides: TGTGCCAGCAGCCGACCCGCGGGGGGCATTCAGTACTTC. Its translation is CASSRPAGGIQYF.

The V gene is TRBV3-1 (or the pseudogene TRBV3-2), the J gene TRBJ2-1; weak D call: TRBD2 (5 bases). Trimming took off 5 bases at V and 3 bases at J, with 11 bases between the two ends. CDR1 and CDR2 (germline): LGHDT, YNNKEL (reference sequence). The length of the CDR3 is 14 residues. Here the CDR3 DNA reads TGTGCCAGCAGCGCCCGGACTGACTACAATGAGCAGTTCTTC. Its protein is CASSARTDYNEQFF.

The chain recombines TRBV5-6 with TRBJ2-6; 9 nucleotides line up with TRBD1. Germline CDR1 and CDR2: SGHDT and YYEEEE. CDR3 length: 17 residues. V dropped 4 bases and J dropped 2; count of bases not matched to a gene: 7. This CDR3 reads CASSPGDRDAGANVLTF. In DNA, the CDR3 is TGTGCCAGCAGCCCCGGGGACAGGGACGCTGGGGCCAACGTCCTGACTTTC.

CDR3 nucleotides: TGTGCCAGCAGTGACGGCAGGGGGCGGGCTAACTATGGCTACACCTTC. Translating gives CASSDGRGRANYGYTF. The rearrangement uses TRBV6-1 and TRBJ1-2, with 8 bases that match TRBD1. In germline, CDR1 is MNHNS, CDR2 SASEGT. V gave up 3 bases and J gave up 0 bases; unmatched junction bases: 6. The CDR3 extends over 16 amino acids.

The chain uses TRBV29-1 and TRBJ2-3; 7 positions match TRBD2. V was clipped by 6 bases and J by 5 bases; unmatched bases: 8. CDR3 length equals 13 residues. CDR1 is SQVTM and CDR2 is ANQGSEA in the germline V gene. The CDR3 region is CSVGGRSKDTQYF. The CDR3 DNA sequence: TGCAGCGTGGGCGGGAGATCCAAAGATACGCAGTATTTT.

This chain connects TRBV10-3 to TRBJ2-7; TRBD1 matches at 7 bases. V dropped 5 bases and J dropped 0; count of bases not matched to a gene: 7. The germline V gene encodes CDR1 ENHRY and CDR2 SYGVKD. CDR3 length: 15 amino acids. The CDR3 is CAISPGGESSYEQYF. As DNA, the CDR3 is TGTGCCATCAGTCCAGGGGGTGAGAGCTCCTACGAGCAGTACTTC.

The rearrangement links TRBV10-3 to TRBJ2-1, with TRBD2 as a possible D gene (6 bases). Germline lookup yields CDR1 ENHRY and CDR2 SYGVKD. The CDR3 consists of 16 residues. Trimming took 6 bases from V and 0 from J, leaving 15 bases between them. DNA of the CDR3: TGTGCCATCAGGGCTCCTAGCGCGAGCTCCTACAATGAGCAGTTCTTC. Its protein product is CAIRAPSASSYNEQFF.

J is TRBJ1-5 and V is TRBV7-2, with D uncertain. Germline CDR1 reads SGHTA; CDR2 reads FQGNSA. This CDR3 is 15 amino acids long. The V gene lost 1 base and the J gene lost 6 bases, with 13 bases spanning the gap. This CDR3 reads CASSLGGEVGQPQHF. In DNA form, the CDR3 reads TGTGCCAGCAGCTTAGGCGGGGAGGTCGGTCAGCCCCAGCATTTT.

The rearrangement joins TRBV10-3 to TRBJ2-7; 7 bases are shared with TRBD2. Trimming took 10 bases from V and 4 from J; bases not matched to a gene: 7. The germline CDR1 and CDR2 sequences are ENHRY and SYGVKD. CDR3 length: 12 residues. CDR3 nucleotide sequence: TGTGCCACAGGACCGGGGGGTTACGAGCAGTACTTC. It encodes CATGPGGYEQYF.

CDR3: CASRPVGADTEAFF. CDR3 nucleotides: TGCGCCAGCAGGCCCGTTGGGGCCGACACTGAAGCTTTCTTT. V usage is TRBV10-1 and J usage is TRBJ1-1; TRBD1 might be the D (5 bases). The CDR3 contains 14 residues. V lost 6 bases to trimming and J lost 3 bases, with 14 bases between them. The germline CDR1 and CDR2 sequences are WNHNN and SYGVQD (reference sequence).

V is TRBV28 and J is TRBJ1-1, with 8 nucleotides matching TRBD1. Trimming removed 6 bases from V and 1 base from J; junction bases left unmatched: 7. This CDR3 has 15 amino acids. The germline gives CDR1 MDHEN, CDR2 SYDVKM. The CDR3 nucleotides read TGTGCCAGCAGCTTAACAGGGGGTGAGAACACTGAAGCTTTCTTT. Its translation is CASSLTGGENTEAFF.

In this sample, this clone turned up once. The J gene is TRBJ2-2, the V gene TRBV7-2; 8 nucleotides agree with TRBD1. Germline V gene data show CDR1 as SGHTA and CDR2 as FQGNSA. This CDR3 comprises 15 residues. The J segment lost 7 bases and the V segment lost 1 base, leaving 5 bases of the junction unmatched. The CDR3 bases are TGTGCCAGCAGCTTAGACGCAGGGGGCCTCGGGGAGCTGTTTTTT. This codes for CASSLDAGGLGELFF.

The CDR3: CASSFPETSYEQYF. The CDR3 bases are TGTGCCAGCAGCTTCCCAGAGACTAGCTACGAGCAGTACTTC. This chain uses TRBV7-9 with TRBJ2-7; D perhaps matches TRBD2 (6 bases). CDR1 is SEHNR and CDR2 is FQNEAQ in the germline V gene (reference sequence). The CDR3 length is 14 residues. The germline V and J ends were trimmed by 3 bases and 3 bases, with 12 bases remaining between them.

The V gene is TRBV18, the J gene TRBJ2-7; D is perhaps TRBD1 (5 bases). Germline V gives CDR1 KGHSH, CDR2 LQKENI. Between the trimmed V and J ends, which lost 6 bases and 5 bases, there was a span of 11 bases. The CDR3 consists of 12 residues. As DNA, the CDR3 is TGTGCCAGCTCGCCTCAGACAGACGAGCAGTACTTC. Translation gives CASSPQTDEQYF.

The sample holds many counts of this clone. V gene TRBV28 combines with J gene TRBJ2-7; D might be TRBD2 (5 bases). The CDR3 covers 13 residues. V was pared by 2 bases and J by 4 bases, with 9 bases between. Germline-derived CDR1 and CDR2 are MDHEN and SYDVKM. CDR3 sequence reads: CASSLVLAYEQYF. In DNA form, the CDR3 reads TGTGCCAGCAGTTTAGTCCTAGCTTACGAGCAGTACTTC.

This rearrangement joins TRBV4-1 to TRBJ2-3, with D unresolved. The CDR3 sequence is 15 residues long. The V gene lost 2 bases and the J gene lost 4 bases, with 13 bases spanning the gap. The germline V gene has CDR1 MGHRA and CDR2 YSYEKL. CDR3 nucleotides: TGCGCCAGCAGCCAACGTTCGCTAGTCGCAGATACGCAGTATTTT. As protein: CASSQRSLVADTQYF.

The CDR3 DNA reads TGTGCCAGTAGCGGGGGGGGCACGGGTCAGCCCCAGCATTTT. This gives the protein CASSGGGTGQPQHF. V usage is TRBV19 and J usage is TRBJ1-5; weak D call: TRBD1 (6 bases). This CDR3 spans 14 amino acids. V lost 6 bases to trimming and J lost 6 bases, with 15 bases between them. Germline V lookup: CDR1 LNHDA, CDR2 SQIVND (reference sequence).

The V and J genes are TRBV19 and TRBJ2-1; 15 nucleotides align to TRBD2. V shed 8 bases, J shed 2 bases, and the junction held 7 bases outside the gene matches. Germline CDR1 LNHDA, CDR2 SQIVND (reference sequence). The CDR3 spans 17 residues. The CDR3 loop reads CASAMGLAGGAYNEQFF. The DNA of the CDR3 is TGTGCCAGTGCTATGGGACTAGCGGGAGGTGCCTACAATGAGCAGTTCTTC.

The chain joins TRBV30 to TRBJ2-2, with TRBD1 identical over 8 bases. Trimming cost V 5 bases and J 4 bases; bases outside gene matches: 6. Germline CDR1 GTSNPN, CDR2 SVGIG (reference sequence). The CDR3 runs to 14 residues. The CDR3 loop reads CAWGKQGVTGELFF. CDR3 nucleotide sequence: TGTGCCTGGGGGAAACAGGGGGTCACCGGGGAGCTGTTTTTT.

The gene calls are TRBV18 and TRBJ2-5; 9 nucleotides agree with TRBD2. The J segment lost 3 bases and the V segment lost 1 base, leaving 15 bases of the junction unmatched. This CDR3 contains 19 residues. Germline CDR1 reads KGHSH; CDR2 reads LQKENI. CDR3 nucleotides: TGTGCCAGCTCACCACTTATTAGCCCCTTAGCGGGAGAGAAAGAGACCCAGTACTTC. Its translation is CASSPLISPLAGEKETQYF.

The chain employs TRBV6-5 and TRBJ2-2; 9 positions agree with TRBD2. CDR3 length equals 14 residues. Per germline, CDR1 MNHEY and CDR2 SVGAGI. The trim removed 8 bases at V and 1 base at J, leaving 2 bases unmatched. The CDR3 loop reads CASQAGGNTGELFF. The CDR3 nucleotides are TGTGCCAGCCAAGCGGGAGGGAACACCGGGGAGCTGTTTTTT.

This sequence joins TRBV7-2 and TRBJ2-2; TRBD2 agrees at 9 bases. Germline V CDR1 and CDR2: SGHTA, FQGNSA. This CDR3 contains 16 residues. J lost 5 bases, V lost 5 bases, and 9 bases had no gene match. The CDR3, as DNA: TGTGCCAGCAGCCTAGACGGCGGGAGGGCTACCGGGGAGCTGTTTTTT. It encodes CASSLDGGRATGELFF.

The gene calls are TRBV11-2 and TRBJ1-4; 7 bases agree with TRBD1. CDR1 SGHAT and CDR2 FQNNGV come from the germline V gene. CDR3 length: 13 residues. With 5 bases clipped from V and 7 bases from J, the junction kept 4 bases outside the gene matches. The CDR3 sequence: CASSRGRGEKLFF. The CDR3 region has the DNA TGTGCCAGCAGCAGGGGGCGAGGTGAAAAACTGTTTTTT.